These 24 T cell receptor beta chains came from one sample sequenced in a study of blood T cell repertoires in COVID-19. Profiling relied on immunoSEQ multiplex PCR, and the TCRdb table lists in-frame clones only, not all of them. The sample records 100,000 to 130,000 clones, 55% to 75% being singletons. Sample: peripheral blood. These receptors all come from a woman aged 40-49 years with acute or convalescent COVID-19.

The V call is TRBV7-2, the J call TRBJ2-1, with D possibly being TRBD2 (5 bases). The CDR3 extends over 14 amino acids. The V gene lost 5 bases and the J gene lost 4 bases, with 12 bases spanning the gap. Germline CDR1 and CDR2: SGHTA and FQGNSA. Here the CDR3 reads CASSMLAAYNEQFF. In nucleotides, the CDR3 is TGTGCCAGCAGCATGCTAGCTGCTTACAATGAGCAGTTCTTC.

V gene TRBV30 combines with J gene TRBJ2-7, with D perhaps matching TRBD1 (6 bases). Trimming pared 2 bases from V and 4 bases from J, leaving 12 bases between. The CDR3 spans 13 residues. Germline V gene lookup returns CDR1 GTSNPN and CDR2 SVGIG (reference sequence). For the CDR3, the DNA is TGTGCCTGGAGTCCATTACAGGGATACGAGCAGTACTTC. Amino acid sequence: CAWSPLQGYEQYF. The complete variable domain, with remaining parts taken from reference TRBV30 and TRBJ2-7, reads SQTIHQWPATLVQPVGSPLSLECTVEGTSNPNLYWYRQAAGRGLQLLFYSVGIGQISSEVPQNLSASRPQDRQFILSSKKLLLSDSGFYLCAWSPLQGYEQYFGPGTRLTVT.

On this clone: At the DNA level, this CDR3 is encoded by other sequences in the same sample as well. The CDR3 reads CASSQDRGSNYGYTF. The CDR3 DNA sequence: TGTGCCAGCAGCCAAGATAGGGGCTCAAACTATGGCTACACCTTC. J is TRBJ1-2 and V is TRBV4-2, with D perhaps TRBD1 (5 bases). The CDR3 is made up of 15 amino acids. The ends were cut back, 0 bases at V and 2 bases at J, with 10 bases in the middle. CDR1 LGHNA and CDR2 YNFKEQ come from the germline V gene.

The V call is TRBV4-1, the J call TRBJ2-5, with 8 bases lining up with TRBD2. Germline lookup yields CDR1 MGHRA and CDR2 YSYEKL. The CDR3 is 15 amino acids. V dropped 0 bases and J dropped 4; count of bases not matched to a gene: 4. CDR3 sequence (DNA): TGCGCCAGCAGCCAAGATGTCGGGACTAGAGAGACCCAGTACTTC. Protein product: CASSQDVGTRETQYF.

The CDR3 loop reads CATSDVGIGTDTQYF. The CDR3 DNA is TGTGCCACCAGTGATGTGGGCATCGGCACAGATACGCAGTATTTT. This chain uses TRBV24-1 with TRBJ2-3; no definite D call. Per the germline V gene, CDR1 is KGHDR and CDR2 is SFDVKD. The CDR3 length is 15 residues. V lost 3 bases to trimming and J lost 1 base, with 10 bases between them.

This chain uses TRBV5-1 with TRBJ1-6; a weak D match, TRBD1 (5 bases). Per the germline V gene, CDR1 is SGHRS and CDR2 is YFSETQ. V lost 2 bases and J lost 7, with 10 bases in between. The CDR3 is 14 amino acids. The DNA of the CDR3 is TGCGCCAGCAGCTTACCGGGGGACAATTCACCCCTCCACTTT. Its translation is CASSLPGDNSPLHF.

This chain joins TRBV5-5 and TRBJ2-3; 9 nucleotides line up with TRBD2. Per germline, CDR1 SGHKS and CDR2 YYEKEE (reference sequence). The CDR3 spans 15 residues. V lost 4 bases to trimming and J lost 3 bases; unmatched junction nucleotides: 6. The chain's CDR3 is CASSVGGGGTDTQYF. The DNA for the CDR3 is TGTGCCAGCAGCGTCGGCGGGGGGGGAACAGATACGCAGTATTTT.

This chain connects TRBV7-9 to TRBJ1-4; TRBD1 aligns across 7 bases. Germline CDR1 is SEHNR and CDR2 is FQNEAQ (reference sequence). Trimming at V came to 1 base and at J to 7 bases, leaving 3 bases not matched to a gene. The CDR3 length is 14 residues. CDR3 protein: CASSLGTGGEKLFF. In DNA form, the CDR3 reads TGTGCCAGCAGCTTAGGGACAGGCGGTGAAAAACTGTTTTTT.

The chain couples TRBV28 to TRBJ1-2, with 9 bases aligning to TRBD1. CDR3 size: 14 residues. V lost 4 bases to trimming and J lost 2 bases; unmatched junction nucleotides: 2. The germline V gene has CDR1 MDHEN and CDR2 SYDVKM. CDR3 in DNA: TGTGCCAGCAGTTACAGGGGGCTGAACTATGGCTACACCTTC. Its translation is CASSYRGLNYGYTF.

This chain joins TRBV18 and TRBJ2-7; the match to TRBD1 covers 7 bases. This CDR3 region has 13 residues. V shed 6 bases, J shed 2 bases, and the junction held 4 bases outside the gene matches. CDR1 KGHSH and CDR2 LQKENI come from the germline V gene. This chain's CDR3 is CASSYDRAYEQYF. CDR3 coding DNA: TGTGCCAGCTCGTACGACAGGGCCTACGAGCAGTACTTC.

This clone was seen a handful of times. This chain uses TRBV7-9 with TRBJ1-2, with TRBD1 matching 9 bases. Germline CDR1 is SEHNR and CDR2 is FQNEAQ (reference sequence). The V gene end was trimmed by 5 bases and the J gene end by 8 bases; junction bases not matched to a gene: 12. The CDR3 consists of 15 residues. In DNA, the CDR3 is TGTGCCAGCAGCCCCCCCGGACAGGGGATAGGAGGCTACACCTTC. Protein sequence: CASSPPGQGIGGYTF.

J is TRBJ1-5 and V is TRBV30, with D possibly TRBD1 on 6 matching bases. Germline CDR1 GTSNPN, CDR2 SVGIG (reference sequence). The V gene lost 4 bases and the J gene lost 6 bases, with 10 bases spanning the gap. CDR3 length equals 12 residues. CDR3 amino acids: CAWNRDGQPQHF. The CDR3 coding sequence is TGTGCCTGGAACAGGGATGGTCAGCCCCAGCATTTT.

This clone was counted a few times. J is TRBJ1-4 and V is TRBV5-1; D gene uncertain. The ends were cut back, 0 bases at V and 4 bases at J, with 10 bases in the middle. The CDR3 runs 15 residues. The germline V gene has CDR1 SGHRS and CDR2 YFSETQ. The CDR3 reads CASSLGAVGNEKLFF. CDR3 sequence (DNA): TGCGCCAGCAGCTTGGGGGCAGTGGGTAATGAAAAACTGTTTTTT. Drawing the rest from reference TRBV5-1 and TRBJ1-4, the complete variable domain is KAGVTQTPRYLIKTRGQQVTLSCSPISGHRSVSWYQQTPGQGLQFLFEYFSETQRNKGNFPGRFSGRQFSNSRSEMNVSTLELGDSALYLCASSLGAVGNEKLFFGSGTQLSVL.

V is TRBV5-1 and J is TRBJ1-1; no reliable D call. The CDR3 is 15 residues long. CDR1 is SGHRS, CDR2 YFSETQ, per germline. The V end lost 0 bases, the J end lost 2 bases, and 11 bases lay between the germline ends. CDR3 in amino acids: CASSLAVSSNTEAFF. In DNA, the CDR3 is TGCGCCAGCAGCTTGGCTGTAAGTAGTAACACTGAAGCTTTCTTT.

The chain uses TRBV7-9 and TRBJ1-4; 7 bases map to TRBD1. The ends lost 7 bases at V and 8 bases at J; junction bases unmatched: 10. Germline V gives CDR1 SEHNR, CDR2 FQNEAQ (reference sequence). The CDR3 runs 14 residues. The CDR3 region has the DNA TGTGCCAGCAATATGATAGGGGGCGCGGAAAAACTGTTTTTT. Its translation: CASNMIGGAEKLFF.

This clone has just a few counts. The chain links TRBV10-3 to TRBJ1-3, with TRBD1 as a possible D gene (5 bases). The CDR3 is 13 residues long. The V gene lost 5 bases and the J gene lost 4 bases, with 9 bases spanning the gap. Germline CDR1 and CDR2: ENHRY and SYGVKD. CDR3 residues: CAISTGQGNTIYF. CDR3 DNA: TGTGCCATCAGTACCGGACAAGGAAACACCATATATTTT.

This clone appeared once. This chain uses TRBV28 with TRBJ1-1; possible D gene TRBD1, 6 bases. The germline gives CDR1 MDHEN, CDR2 SYDVKM. Trimming removed 4 bases from V and 4 bases from J, with 7 bases in between. The CDR3 is 12 amino acids. The CDR3 reads CASSSRGTEAFF. Here the CDR3 DNA reads TGTGCCAGCAGTTCCAGGGGCACTGAAGCTTTCTTT.

The chain links TRBV29-1 to TRBJ2-7, with TRBD2 as a possible D gene (7 bases). This CDR3 comprises 15 residues. Germline loops: CDR1 SQVTM, CDR2 ANQGSEA. V lost 0 bases and J 5 bases, leaving 17 bases between the germline ends. Here the CDR3 DNA reads TGCAGCGTTGAAGATCGAACGGGGGGCAAGGACGAGCAGTACTTC. This gives the protein CSVEDRTGGKDEQYF.

Only a few counts were recorded for this clone. The junction does not match germline at one end; this may be a read error. CDR3 coding DNA: TGTGCCAGCAGCCAACGGACAGGTCTCACCGTCTTC. Residues: CASSQRTGLTVF. The genes are TRBV3-1 (or the pseudogene TRBV3-2) and TRBJ2-7, with 7 nucleotides matching TRBD1. The CDR3 length is 12 residues. CDR1 LGHDT and CDR2 YNNKEL come from the germline V gene (reference sequence).

This chain joins TRBV7-2 and TRBJ1-2; the D is unclear. This CDR3 has 14 residues. Between the trimmed V and J ends, which lost 5 bases and 8 bases, there was a span of 18 bases. The germline V gene encodes CDR1 SGHTA and CDR2 FQGNSA. The CDR3 DNA is TGTGCCAGCAGCACATTCACAACCTCCCAGGGCTACACCTTC. It encodes CASSTFTTSQGYTF.

This chain joins TRBV5-1 and TRBJ2-7; TRBD2 matches 7 bases. The CDR3 loop spans 15 amino acids. The J segment lost 6 bases and the V segment lost 0 bases, leaving 9 bases of the junction unmatched. Germline V lookup: CDR1 SGHRS, CDR2 YFSETQ. The CDR3 DNA reads as TGCGCCAGCAGCTTGGAGTGGGGGGGAAGAGGCGAGCAGTACTTC. It codes for CASSLEWGGRGEQYF.

This chain uses TRBV3-1 (or the pseudogene TRBV3-2) with TRBJ1-1, with D hard to call. The ends were cut back, 1 base at V and 1 base at J, with 7 bases in the middle. The CDR3 runs 14 residues. The germline V gene encodes CDR1 LGHDT and CDR2 YNNKEL (reference sequence). Here the CDR3 DNA reads TGTGCCAGCAGCCAAGCAGGCAGGAACACTGAAGCTTTCTTT. Its translation: CASSQAGRNTEAFF.

This clone has just a few counts. This chain uses TRBV7-2 with TRBJ2-1; TRBD1 matches at 10 bases. CDR1 is SGHTA and CDR2 is FQGNSA in the germline V gene. The CDR3 spans 15 residues. J lost 6 bases, V lost 3 bases, and 5 bases had no gene match. CDR3 nucleotide sequence: TGTGCCAGCAGCTTCAAGACAGGGGGCCTCAATGAGCAGTTCTTC. Its translation: CASSFKTGGLNEQFF. Full variable domain (remainder filled in from reference TRBV7-2 and TRBJ2-1): GAGVSQSPSNKVTEKGKDVELRCDPISGHTALYWYRQSLGQGLEFLIYFQGNSAPDKSGLPSDRFSAERTGGSVSTLTIQRTQQEDSAVYLCASSFKTGGLNEQFFGPGTRLTVL.

This clone was seen more than once but under ten times. The chain joins TRBV2 to TRBJ1-2; 7 positions match TRBD1. V shed 0 bases, J shed 8 bases, and the junction held 6 bases outside the gene matches. This CDR3 comprises 14 residues. Per germline, CDR1 SNHLY and CDR2 FYNNEI. In DNA form, the CDR3 reads TGTGCCAGCAGTGAAGCGCTTCAGGGGGGAGGCTACACCTTC. Amino acids: CASSEALQGGGYTF. The variable domain in full, completed from reference TRBV2 and TRBJ1-2, reads EPEVTQTPSHQVTQMGQEVILRCVPISNHLYFYWYRQILGQKVEFLVSFYNNEISEKSEIFDDQFSVERPDGSNFTLKIRSTKLEDSAMYFCASSEALQGGGYTFGSGTRLTVV.